This T cell receptor (beta chain) was observed in a study of blood T cell repertoires in COVID-19. Sequencing used immunoSEQ multiplex PCR; TCRdb keeps in-frame clones, though not all of them. The sample shows 75,000 to 80,000 clones, about 93% of them seen only once. Trimming cost V 0 bases and J 3 bases; bases outside gene matches: 7. The CDR3 runs to 16 residues. Germline CDR1 is LGHNA and CDR2 is YSLEER. The chain links TRBV4-3 to TRBJ1-2, with 7 bases fitting TRBD1. This clonotype was sampled from a human donor in a cohort sampled during active COVID-19. Input material: peripheral blood. CDR3 loop: CASSQDSGRGDYGYTF. The CDR3 DNA follows: TGCGCCAGCAGCCAAGATTCGGGCAGGGGGGACTATGGCTACACCTTC.